A selection of T cell receptor beta chains follows, all from one sample in a study of T-cell memory formation after mild COVID-19. MiXCR, applied by TCRdb to the 5' RACE reads, yields one record per CDR3 protein. The sample lists 85,000 to 120,000 distinct CDR3 sequences, approximately 13% occurring once. Material for sequencing was PBMCs or a T cell subset sorted from them (not recorded which). Source of these receptors: an adult woman who had mild COVID-19 (a few samples of this study predate the infection). Cell type and time point are not known. Each CDR3 is given with its conserved first and last residue. Each record gives: D gene, clone size, V gene, J gene, CDR3 protein, CDR3 DNA. The D gene is left open where the match is weak. Expanded clones get a size class; other rows say once, few or many, or leave the size out.

D gene: .; clone size: few; V gene: TRBV20-1; J gene: TRBJ2-2; CDR3 protein: CSARDRQNTGELFF; CDR3 DNA: TGCAGTGCTAGAGATAGACAGAACACCGGGGAGCTGTTTTTT
D gene: .; clone size: few; V gene: TRBV12-3/TRBV12-4; J gene: TRBJ1-5; CDR3 protein: CASSLGGLRQPQHF; CDR3 DNA: TGTGCCAGCAGTTTAGGAGGGCTTCGTCAGCCCCAGCATTTT
D gene: TRBD1; clone size: many; V gene: TRBV7-6; J gene: TRBJ2-1; CDR3 protein: CASSSTGSRSSYNEQFF; CDR3 DNA: TGTGCCAGCAGCTCGACAGGGAGCAGAAGCTCCTACAATGAGCAGTTCTTC
D gene: .; clone size: few; V gene: TRBV5-1; J gene: TRBJ2-1; CDR3 protein: CASSGTTGTNEQFF; CDR3 DNA: TGCGCCAGCAGCGGGACGACGGGCACCAATGAGCAGTTCTTC
D gene: .; clone size: .; V gene: TRBV20-1; J gene: TRBJ1-2; CDR3 protein: CSARVWDGYTF; CDR3 DNA: TGCAGTGCTAGAGTGTGGGACGGCTACACCTTC
D gene: TRBD2; clone size: few; V gene: TRBV4-3; J gene: TRBJ2-1; CDR3 protein: CASSQGTSGDNEQFF; CDR3 DNA: TGCGCCAGCAGCCAAGGGACTAGCGGAGACAATGAGCAGTTCTTC
D gene: .; clone size: few; V gene: TRBV3-1; J gene: TRBJ2-7; CDR3 protein: CASSQKIVTYEQYF; CDR3 DNA: TGTGCCAGCAGCCAGAAGATTGTTACCTACGAGCAGTACTTC
D gene: TRBD2; clone size: few; V gene: TRBV7-9; J gene: TRBJ2-7; CDR3 protein: CASSGTSGLYEQYF; CDR3 DNA: TGTGCCAGCAGCGGGACTAGCGGGTTGTACGAGCAGTACTTC
D gene: .; clone size: few; V gene: TRBV20-1; J gene: TRBJ2-7; CDR3 protein: CSARSTQGGYEQYF; CDR3 DNA: TGCAGTGCTAGATCCACCCAGGGGGGTTACGAGCAGTACTTC
D gene: .; clone size: .; V gene: TRBV9; J gene: TRBJ2-1; CDR3 protein: CASSVVLASSYNEQFF; CDR3 DNA: TGTGCCAGCAGCGTAGTACTAGCTAGCTCCTACAATGAGCAGTTCTTC
D gene: TRBD2; clone size: few; V gene: TRBV4-1; J gene: TRBJ2-7; CDR3 protein: CASSQENSGDLYEQYF; CDR3 DNA: TGCGCCAGCAGCCAGGAAAACAGCGGGGACCTCTACGAGCAGTACTTC
D gene: TRBD1; clone size: .; V gene: TRBV20-1; J gene: TRBJ1-2; CDR3 protein: CSVTGVYGYTF; CDR3 DNA: TGCAGTGTCACAGGGGTTTATGGCTACACCTTC
D gene: TRBD1; clone size: few; V gene: TRBV5-6; J gene: TRBJ2-7; CDR3 protein: CASSTGTGSYEQYF; CDR3 DNA: TGTGCCAGCAGCACCGGGACAGGATCCTACGAGCAGTACTTC
D gene: TRBD1; clone size: few; V gene: TRBV29-1; J gene: TRBJ2-1; CDR3 protein: CSVALGQGKYNEQFF; CDR3 DNA: TGCAGCGTTGCCCTGGGACAGGGGAAATACAATGAGCAGTTCTTC
D gene: .; clone size: .; V gene: TRBV4-1; J gene: TRBJ2-2; CDR3 protein: CASSPDSLLELFF; CDR3 DNA: TGCGCCAGCAGCCCGGACAGCCTTTTGGAGCTGTTTTTT
D gene: .; clone size: .; V gene: TRBV12-3/TRBV12-4; J gene: TRBJ2-4; CDR3 protein: CASSPTKNIQYF; CDR3 DNA: TGTGCCAGCAGCCCGACAAAAAACATTCAGTACTTC
D gene: .; clone size: .; V gene: TRBV6-2/TRBV6-3; J gene: TRBJ2-5; CDR3 protein: CASSSTEHQETQYF; CDR3 DNA: TGTGCCAGCAGTTCGACAGAACATCAAGAGACCCAGTACTTC
D gene: .; clone size: few; V gene: TRBV7-9; J gene: TRBJ1-2; CDR3 protein: CASSRGPVESNYGYTF; CDR3 DNA: TGTGCCAGCAGCCGAGGGCCTGTTGAGTCTAACTATGGCTACACCTTC
D gene: TRBD2; clone size: few; V gene: TRBV6-1; J gene: TRBJ2-1; CDR3 protein: CASSEWGGNEQFF; CDR3 DNA: TGTGCCAGCAGTGAATGGGGGGGCAATGAGCAGTTCTTC
D gene: .; clone size: .; V gene: TRBV11-2; J gene: TRBJ2-5; CDR3 protein: CASSLDHWGLPPGEETQYF; CDR3 DNA: TGTGCCAGCAGCTTAGATCACTGGGGACTTCCACCGGGGGAAGAGACCCAGTACTTC
D gene: .; clone size: few; V gene: TRBV5-1; J gene: TRBJ2-7; CDR3 protein: CASSLAQGYEQYF; CDR3 DNA: TGCGCCAGCAGCTTGGCACAGGGCTACGAGCAGTACTTC
D gene: .; clone size: .; V gene: TRBV9; J gene: TRBJ2-7; CDR3 protein: CASSAGPYEQYF; CDR3 DNA: TGTGCCAGCAGCGCCGGCCCCTACGAGCAGTACTTC
D gene: TRBD2; clone size: many; V gene: TRBV27; J gene: TRBJ2-3; CDR3 protein: CASSLSPSGSTDTQYF; CDR3 DNA: TGTGCCAGCAGTTTATCGCCTAGCGGGAGCACAGATACGCAGTATTTT
D gene: .; clone size: .; V gene: TRBV30; J gene: TRBJ1-3; CDR3 protein: CAWSKGLPSGNTIYF; CDR3 DNA: TGTGCCTGGAGTAAAGGCCTACCCTCTGGAAACACCATATATTTT
D gene: TRBD2; clone size: once; V gene: TRBV27; J gene: TRBJ2-7; CDR3 protein: CASSLRPGLAGGGYEQYF; CDR3 DNA: TGTGCCAGCAGTTTACGGCCGGGACTAGCGGGGGGCGGATACGAGCAGTACTTC
D gene: .; clone size: few; V gene: TRBV24-1; J gene: TRBJ1-5; CDR3 protein: CATAPRDARGNQPQHF; CDR3 DNA: TGTGCCACCGCTCCCCGGGACGCGAGGGGCAATCAGCCCCAGCATTTT
D gene: .; clone size: .; V gene: TRBV27; J gene: TRBJ2-3; CDR3 protein: CASSLSWGVPDTQYF; CDR3 DNA: TGTGCCAGCAGTTTATCGTGGGGTGTCCCAGATACGCAGTATTTT
D gene: .; clone size: .; V gene: TRBV11-2; J gene: TRBJ2-5; CDR3 protein: CASSSRTGTRQETQYF; CDR3 DNA: TGTGCCAGCAGCTCGAGAACCGGGACACGACAAGAGACCCAGTACTTC
D gene: TRBD2; clone size: .; V gene: TRBV20-1; J gene: TRBJ2-7; CDR3 protein: CSAVGLAGGPGEQYF; CDR3 DNA: TGCAGTGCTGTAGGACTAGCGGGAGGGCCGGGCGAGCAGTACTTC
D gene: TRBD2; clone size: .; V gene: TRBV7-9; J gene: TRBJ2-1; CDR3 protein: CASSPPGLAGGWSHNEQFF; CDR3 DNA: TGTGCCAGCAGCCCGCCCGGGCTAGCGGGGGGGTGGTCCCACAATGAGCAGTTCTTC
D gene: TRBD1; clone size: .; V gene: TRBV7-2; J gene: TRBJ1-2; CDR3 protein: CASSLVEEQGDGYTF; CDR3 DNA: TGTGCCAGCAGCTTAGTTGAGGAACAGGGGGACGGCTACACCTTC
D gene: TRBD2; clone size: .; V gene: TRBV6-5; J gene: TRBJ2-1; CDR3 protein: CASTNFIGTSTHEQFF; CDR3 DNA: TGTGCCAGCACCAACTTTATCGGGACTAGCACGCATGAGCAGTTCTTC
D gene: TRBD2; clone size: few; V gene: TRBV29-1; J gene: TRBJ2-1; CDR3 protein: CSVVLAGGVGNEQFF; CDR3 DNA: TGCAGCGTTGTGCTAGCGGGAGGTGTAGGCAATGAGCAGTTCTTC
D gene: .; clone size: .; V gene: TRBV7-9; J gene: TRBJ1-5; CDR3 protein: CASSGTPGQQPQHF; CDR3 DNA: TGTGCCAGCAGCGGGACTCCTGGGCAACAGCCCCAGCATTTT
D gene: .; clone size: .; V gene: TRBV2; J gene: TRBJ2-1; CDR3 protein: CASRAGKQFF; CDR3 DNA: TGTGCCAGCAGGGCGGGGAAGCAGTTCTTC
D gene: .; clone size: many; V gene: TRBV6-5; J gene: TRBJ2-7; CDR3 protein: CASSPRGPYEQYF; CDR3 DNA: TGTGCCAGCAGCCCTCGGGGGCCTTACGAGCAGTACTTC
D gene: TRBD2; clone size: few; V gene: TRBV20-1; J gene: TRBJ2-7; CDR3 protein: CSARDPTSGGPSYEQYF; CDR3 DNA: TGCAGTGCTAGAGATCCCACTAGCGGGGGCCCCTCCTACGAGCAGTACTTC
D gene: .; clone size: .; V gene: TRBV5-6; J gene: TRBJ2-1; CDR3 protein: CASMGSPSYNEQFF; CDR3 DNA: TGTGCCAGCATGGGAAGTCCCTCCTACAATGAGCAGTTCTTC
D gene: .; clone size: .; V gene: TRBV12-3/TRBV12-4; J gene: TRBJ2-3; CDR3 protein: CASVNWDTLRTDTQYF; CDR3 DNA: TGTGCCAGCGTAAACTGGGACACTTTACGCACAGATACGCAGTATTTT
D gene: TRBD2; clone size: few; V gene: TRBV6-5; J gene: TRBJ2-1; CDR3 protein: CASSLASGSLSNEQFF; CDR3 DNA: TGTGCCAGCAGCCTGGCTAGCGGTTCACTTTCCAATGAGCAGTTCTTC
D gene: .; clone size: .; V gene: TRBV3-1; J gene: TRBJ2-2; CDR3 protein: CASRETGNTGELFF; CDR3 DNA: TGTGCCAGCAGAGAGACAGGGAACACCGGGGAGCTGTTTTTT